This TCR beta chain was captured by sequencing in a study of T cells after yellow fever vaccination. In the study overall: Fractions low in cell number were prepared with SMART-Seq v4 Ultra Low Input. Study-level results: The secondary response was weaker, and its peak arrived faster, on day 5 versus 15. In post-booster samples, most primary-vaccination clones reappeared (roughly 96% CD4, about 90% CD8). Few clonotypes appeared in both CD4 and CD8 compartments.

Germline CDR1 KGHSH, CDR2 LQKENI. V lost 0 bases to trimming and J lost 10 bases; unmatched junction nucleotides: 9. The CDR3 spans 15 residues. On this clonotype: Its antigen remains unknown.

Each CDR3 protein is one row after TCRdb ran MiXCR on the 5' RACE reads. Of hundreds of thousands of distinct CDR3 sequences detected, 9% to 15% appear once; the ten largest clones hold around 14%. The sequence was collected from a man aged 30 to 45 who received the YFV17D yellow fever vaccine. V gene TRBV18 combines with J gene TRBJ2-3, with TRBD2 matching 8 bases. Sequencing used PBMCs, obtained on the day of the yellow fever booster vaccination. The CDR3 nucleotides are TGTGCCAGCTCACCACCGGCCCCCGGGGGGGGGGCGCAGTATTTT. This translates into CASSPPAPGGGAQYF.